One and the same sample provided the 20 T cell receptor beta chains below, sequenced in a study. TCRdb analysed the RT-PCR reads with MiXCR anew, one entry per CDR3 protein. Seen here are 650,000 to 800,000 distinct CDR3 sequences, 14% observed once, and the top ten hold about 3.9%. Sequencing was performed on memory CD4+ T cells from blood. These receptors originate from a female donor in good health, serving as a healthy control.

This clonotype has more than one count but fewer than ten. The CDR3 loop reads CASSPQLAGEGTQYF. CDR3 DNA: TGCGCCAGCAGCCCGCAACTAGCGGGGGAAGGGACCCAGTACTTC. The chain recombines TRBV4-3 with TRBJ2-5, with TRBD2 matching 11 bases. V shed 4 bases, J shed 7 bases, and the junction held 8 bases outside the gene matches. The CDR3 is 15 amino acids. Germline loops: CDR1 LGHNA, CDR2 YSLEER.

The rearrangement links TRBV27 to TRBJ2-7; D gene ambiguous. Germline V gives CDR1 MNHEY, CDR2 SMNVEV (reference sequence). V shed 4 bases and J shed 7 bases, with 14 bases lying between them. The CDR3 is made up of 13 amino acids. CDR3 in DNA: TGTGCCAGCAGTTCCCGTGGGTTTGGGGAGCAGTACTTC. Residues: CASSSRGFGEQYF.

This clonotype was observed at least ten times. The rearrangement links TRBV6-6 to TRBJ2-2; 8 nucleotides line up with TRBD2. The CDR3 spans 15 residues. Trimming removed 6 bases from V and 0 bases from J; junction bases left unmatched: 3. Looked up from germline, CDR1 is MNHNY and CDR2 is SVGAGI (reference sequence). This CDR3 reads CASRREGTNTGELFF. DNA for the CDR3: TGTGCCAGCAGACGGGAGGGTACGAACACCGGGGAGCTGTTTTTT.

This clonotype was recorded at least ten times. This chain connects TRBV5-1 to TRBJ2-5; perhaps TRBD2 as D (6 bases). CDR3 length equals 14 residues. CDR1 is SGHRS, CDR2 YFSETQ, per germline. Trimming took off 1 base at V and 4 bases at J, with 11 bases between the two ends. Written as DNA, the CDR3 is TGCGCCAGCAGCTTGATGGGGGGAGGAGAGACCCAGTACTTC. Its protein is CASSLMGGGETQYF.

The chain combines TRBV19 with TRBJ2-1; 10 nucleotides align to TRBD1. The germline gives CDR1 LNHDA, CDR2 SQIVND (reference sequence). The CDR3 is 14 residues long. V trimming: 7 bases; J trimming: 7 bases; junction bases outside the gene matches: 7. CDR3 sequence: CASTEGQGRNEQFF. The CDR3 region has the DNA TGTGCCAGTACGGAGGGACAGGGGAGGAATGAGCAGTTCTTC.

V usage is TRBV12-3 or TRBV12-4 and J usage is TRBJ1-1; 7 bases match TRBD1. Losses at the gene ends were 6 bases for V and 5 bases for J; bases not matched to a gene: 6. CDR3 length: 13 residues. In DNA, the CDR3 is TGTGCCAGCAGCCTGACAGGGCAGACTGAAGCTTTCTTT. Its translation is CASSLTGQTEAFF.

V is TRBV7-2 and J is TRBJ2-2; maybe TRBD2 (6 bases). Germline values: CDR1 SGHTA, CDR2 FQGNSA. The CDR3 loop spans 14 amino acids. With 5 bases removed from V and 4 bases from J, the gap between germline ends came to 11 bases. DNA of the CDR3: TGTGCCAGCAGCCCTAGGAGGGTCACCGGGGAGCTGTTTTTT. Its protein product is CASSPRRVTGELFF.

This clonotype came up many times. The CDR3 DNA reads as TGTGCCACCAGCAGAGACCCAGATACGCAGTATTTT. This translates into CATSRDPDTQYF. This sequence joins TRBV15 and TRBJ2-3; D is undetermined. The germline V gene has CDR1 LNHNV and CDR2 YYDKDF (reference sequence). V lost 0 bases and J 4 bases, leaving 2 bases between the germline ends. This CDR3 region has 12 residues.

This clonotype appeared a few times. The J gene is TRBJ2-3, the V gene TRBV7-2; 11 bases align to TRBD2. Trimming at V came to 5 bases and at J to 6 bases, leaving 10 bases not matched to a gene. The CDR3 is 16 residues long. Germline CDR1 and CDR2: SGHTA and FQGNSA. The CDR3 DNA sequence: TGTGCCAGCAGCACCTTAGCGGGAGGGCCCTCGGATACGCAGTATTTT. Translated, it gives CASSTLAGGPSDTQYF.

This sequence joins TRBV20-1 and TRBJ2-5; 7 nucleotides line up with TRBD2. J gave up 3 bases and V 5 bases, and 6 bases lay outside the gene matches. The CDR3 length is 13 residues. In germline, CDR1 is DFQATT, CDR2 SNEGSKA (reference sequence). Written as DNA, the CDR3 is TGCAGTGCTCAGCTAAGCGGGGAAGAGACCCAGTACTTC. It specifies CSAQLSGEETQYF.

Many counts were recorded for this clonotype. The chain joins TRBV5-1 to TRBJ1-1; D is unclear. The V end was cut by 4 bases, the J end by 0 bases, with 7 bases between. CDR3 length equals 13 residues. Germline CDR1 is SGHRS and CDR2 is YFSETQ. The CDR3 loop reads CASSLTLNTEAFF. The CDR3 DNA follows: TGCGCCAGCAGCCTGACACTGAACACTGAAGCTTTCTTT. Full variable domain (remainder filled in from reference TRBV5-1 and TRBJ1-1): KAGVTQTPRYLIKTRGQQVTLSCSPISGHRSVSWYQQTPGQGLQFLFEYFSETQRNKGNFPGRFSGRQFSNSRSEMNVSTLELGDSALYLCASSLTLNTEAFFGQGTRLTVV.

The chain links TRBV20-1 to TRBJ2-1; 11 positions agree with TRBD2. The J segment lost 3 bases and the V segment lost 0 bases, leaving 13 bases of the junction unmatched. Germline CDR1 and CDR2: DFQATT and SNEGSKA (reference sequence). The CDR3 totals 19 residues. The CDR3 spells CSARDLTTSGAVSYNEQFF. The CDR3 coding sequence is TGCAGTGCTAGAGATCTAACGACTAGCGGGGCCGTCAGCTACAATGAGCAGTTCTTC.

This chain links TRBV27 with TRBJ1-1; possible D gene TRBD1, 6 bases. The CDR3 is 14 amino acids. Trimming shortened V by 5 bases and J by 4 bases, and 14 bases separated the two germline ends. Germline lookup yields CDR1 MNHEY and CDR2 SMNVEV (reference sequence). The CDR3 spells CASSVGGWITEAFF. CDR3 sequence (DNA): TGTGCCAGCAGTGTGGGGGGCTGGATCACTGAAGCTTTCTTT.

The table lists this clonotype with a few counts. The rearrangement joins TRBV28 to TRBJ2-1; 8 bases align to TRBD2. Germline V lookup: CDR1 MDHEN, CDR2 SYDVKM. V dropped 3 bases and J dropped 7; count of bases not matched to a gene: 5. The CDR3 has 14 amino acids. For the CDR3, the DNA is TGTGCCAGCAGTTTCAGACTAGCGAATAATGAGCAGTTCTTC. Encoded protein: CASSFRLANNEQFF.

V and J are TRBV11-2 and TRBJ2-7; 8 bases align to TRBD2. This CDR3 has 17 amino acids. After removal of 0 bases from V and 1 base from J, the junction contained 8 bases not matched to a gene. Germline assignment: CDR1 SGHAT and CDR2 FQNNGV. The CDR3, as DNA: TGTGCCAGCAGCTTAGATTCTACTAGCGGTTATTCCTACGAGCAGTACTTC. Amino acids: CASSLDSTSGYSYEQYF. The full variable domain, with the rest looked up from reference TRBV11-2 and TRBJ2-7, is EAGVAQSPRYKIIEKRQSVAFWCNPISGHATLYWYQQILGQGPKLLIQFQNNGVVDDSQLPKDRFSAERLKGVDSTLKIQPAKLEDSAVYLCASSLDSTSGYSYEQYFGPGTRLTVT.

This clonotype has more than one count but fewer than ten. The V call is TRBV6-6, the J call TRBJ1-2; the D gene is possibly TRBD1 (5 bases). Trimming pared 6 bases from V and 6 bases from J, leaving 17 bases between. The CDR3 extends over 14 amino acids. Germline V gene lookup returns CDR1 MNHNY and CDR2 SVGAGI (reference sequence). CDR3 residues: CASRPVGTRNGYTF. The CDR3 DNA sequence: TGTGCCAGCAGACCCGTCGGGACGCGAAATGGCTACACCTTC.

The table lists this clonotype with many counts. The rearrangement uses TRBV20-1 and TRBJ2-7; D is possibly TRBD1 (5 bases). This CDR3 has 14 residues. Germline assignment: CDR1 DFQATT and CDR2 SNEGSKA (reference sequence). V lost 6 bases, J lost 3 bases, and 18 bases lay in between. The CDR3 sequence: CSARNDRTVYEQYF. The CDR3 DNA follows: TGCAGTGCCCGTAACGACAGAACAGTCTACGAGCAGTACTTC.

This chain connects TRBV9 to TRBJ2-7, with TRBD2 matching 8 bases. The CDR3 sequence is 15 residues long. Trimming took 0 bases from V and 2 from J; bases not matched to a gene: 4. The V gene's germline CDR1 is SGDLS and CDR2 YYNGEE. In nucleotides, the CDR3 is TGTGCCAGCAGCGTAGCAAGCGGGAGCGCCTACGAGCAGTACTTC. Residues: CASSVASGSAYEQYF.

This chain uses TRBV27 with TRBJ2-3; D is unresolved. This CDR3 comprises 14 residues. From germline, CDR1 is MNHEY and CDR2 SMNVEV (reference sequence). Trimming shortened V by 10 bases and J by 1 base, and 15 bases separated the two germline ends. This CDR3 reads CATQSTSGTDTQYF. The CDR3 DNA reads TGTGCCACCCAAAGTACCTCTGGCACAGATACGCAGTATTTT.

This clonotype was detected a few times. The chain couples TRBV29-1 to TRBJ1-2, with 7 bases fitting TRBD1. The germline V gene has CDR1 SQVTM and CDR2 ANQGSEA. CDR3 length: 13 amino acids. Unmatched junction bases numbered 9, after V lost 6 bases and J lost 5 bases. CDR3 nucleotides: TGCAGCGTGTGGGGACAGAATCAATATGGCTACACCTTC. This sequence encodes CSVWGQNQYGYTF. Supplemented by reference TRBV29-1 and TRBJ1-2, the full variable domain reads SAVISQKPSRDICQRGTSLTIQCQVDSQVTMMFWYRQQPGQSLTLIATANQGSEATYESGFVIDKFPISRPNLTFSTLTVSNMSPEDSSIYLCSVWGQNQYGYTFGSGTRLTVV.